The clone carrying this T cell receptor beta chain was seen a handful of times. Its antigen is currently unknown. This sample is drawn from a study of T-cell reconstitution after alpha-beta-depleted transplantation in children. General study findings and limits: Once a year had passed after transplant, T-cell counts and diversity came mostly from newly produced T cells. Several hundred expanded graft clones reportedly supplied alpha-beta T cells about two months after transplant. Some patients' high day-60 TCRbeta diversity was traced to surviving recipient T cells and thymic progenitors.

Unique molecular identifiers tagged the TCRbeta library. TCRdb processed the PCR reads anew with MiXCR; each CDR3 protein has one entry. The repertoire holds about 980,000 distinct CDR3 sequences, with less than 30% as singletons. Germline assignment: CDR1 LGHNA and CDR2 YSLEER. CDR3 length equals 17 residues. V lost 1 base to trimming and J lost 1 base, with 14 bases between them. V usage is TRBV4-3 and J usage is TRBJ2-1; maybe TRBD1 (6 bases). The TCR comes from a boy younger than two who had a stem cell transplant for SCID, so the T cells may come from the graft donor. The sample in question was PBMCs, mostly from graft donor cells, obtained 360 days after TCRalphabeta/CD19-depleted stem cell transplant. The CDR3 region is CASSQGRQASSYNEQFF. The CDR3 DNA reads as TGCGCCAGCAGCCAAGGCCGACAGGCAAGTTCCTACAATGAGCAGTTCTTC.